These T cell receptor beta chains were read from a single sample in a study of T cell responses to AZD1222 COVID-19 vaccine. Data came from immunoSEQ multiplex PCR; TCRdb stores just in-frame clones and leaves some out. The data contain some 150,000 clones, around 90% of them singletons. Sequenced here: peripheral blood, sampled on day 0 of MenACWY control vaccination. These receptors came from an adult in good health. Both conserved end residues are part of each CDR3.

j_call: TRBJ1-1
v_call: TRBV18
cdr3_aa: CASSFENTEAFF

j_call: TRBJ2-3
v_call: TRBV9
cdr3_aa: CASSSLGHQSTDTQYF

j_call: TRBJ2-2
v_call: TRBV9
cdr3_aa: CASSVVAQSDTGELFF

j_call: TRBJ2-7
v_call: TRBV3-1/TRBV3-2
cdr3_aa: CASSQDKTGRTYEQYF

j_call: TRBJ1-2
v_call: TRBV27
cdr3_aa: CASSPGTGGGYGYTF

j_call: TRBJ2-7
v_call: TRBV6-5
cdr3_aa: CASRTTGTTIYEQYF

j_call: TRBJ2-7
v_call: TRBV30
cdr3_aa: CAWSASGYEQYF

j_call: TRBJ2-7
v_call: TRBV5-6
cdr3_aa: CASSSRQGTTYEQYF

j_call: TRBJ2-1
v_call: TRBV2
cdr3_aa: CASSTDRYNEQFF

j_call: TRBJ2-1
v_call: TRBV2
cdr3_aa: CASSPRDEQFF

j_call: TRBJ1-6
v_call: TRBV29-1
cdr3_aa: CSVRLTGRNSPLHF

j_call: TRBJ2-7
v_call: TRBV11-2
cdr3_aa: CASSLDRVNTYEQYF

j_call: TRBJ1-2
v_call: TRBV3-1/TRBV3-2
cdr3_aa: CASSQGASMNYGYTF

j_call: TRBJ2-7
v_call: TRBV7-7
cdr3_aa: CASSLGAVGTYEQYF

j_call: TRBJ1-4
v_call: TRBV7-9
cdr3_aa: CASSKDRGPEKLFF

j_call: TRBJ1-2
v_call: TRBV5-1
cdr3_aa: CASSLAGFGYTF

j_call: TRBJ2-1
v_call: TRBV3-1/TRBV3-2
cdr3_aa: CASSQRADSYNEQFF

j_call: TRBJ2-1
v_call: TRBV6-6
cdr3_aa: CASSYSDNEQFF

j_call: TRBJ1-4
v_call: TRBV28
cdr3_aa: CASGLGGNEKLFF

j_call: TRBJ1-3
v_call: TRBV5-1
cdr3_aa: CASSAHQGSSGNTIYF

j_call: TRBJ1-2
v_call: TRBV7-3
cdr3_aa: CASSRKGEEDGYTF

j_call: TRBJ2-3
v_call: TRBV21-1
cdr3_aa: CASSKGGGDLGDTQYF

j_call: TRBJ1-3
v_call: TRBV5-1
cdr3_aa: CASSLPGNTIYF

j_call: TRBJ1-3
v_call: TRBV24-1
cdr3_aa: CATSDFQRTGVTGNTIYF

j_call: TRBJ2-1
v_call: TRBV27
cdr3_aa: CASILNPGQGKNEQFF

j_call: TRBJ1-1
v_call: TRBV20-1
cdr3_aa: CSAREKTEAFF

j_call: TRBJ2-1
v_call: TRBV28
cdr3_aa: CASSSGTSGRSYNEQFF

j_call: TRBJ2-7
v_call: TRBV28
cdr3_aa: CASSLTGGRYEQYF

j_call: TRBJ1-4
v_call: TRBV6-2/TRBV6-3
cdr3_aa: CASSTQGATNEKLFF

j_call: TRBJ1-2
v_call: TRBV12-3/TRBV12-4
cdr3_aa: CASSSAGRYGYTF

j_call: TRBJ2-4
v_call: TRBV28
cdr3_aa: CASSLRSGQLAKNIQYF

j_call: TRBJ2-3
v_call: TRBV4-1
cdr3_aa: CASSRGLADLTDTQYF

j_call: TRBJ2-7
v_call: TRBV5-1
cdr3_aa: CASSRDLGEQYF

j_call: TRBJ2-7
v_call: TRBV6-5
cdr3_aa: CASRPPAGTYEQYF

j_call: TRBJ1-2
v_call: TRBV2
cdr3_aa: CATKRQGAGGYTF

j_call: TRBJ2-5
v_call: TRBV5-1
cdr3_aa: CASSARDRGGTQYF

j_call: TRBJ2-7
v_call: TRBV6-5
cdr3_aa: CASRGQSLGNYEQYF

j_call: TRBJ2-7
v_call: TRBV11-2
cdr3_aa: CASSRQGPYEQYF

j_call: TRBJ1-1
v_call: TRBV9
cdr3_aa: CASSVTVGNTEAFF

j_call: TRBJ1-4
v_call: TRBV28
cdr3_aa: CASRGGASTNEKLFF

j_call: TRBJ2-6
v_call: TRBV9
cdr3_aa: CASSVEAGGSGANVLTF

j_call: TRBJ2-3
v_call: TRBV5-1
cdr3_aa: CASSLGFLSDTQYF

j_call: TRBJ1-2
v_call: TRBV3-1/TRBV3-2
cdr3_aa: CASSPRGDGSGNYGYTF

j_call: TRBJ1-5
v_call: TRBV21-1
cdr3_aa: CASSKAEGINQPQHF

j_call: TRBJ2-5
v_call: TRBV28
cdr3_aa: CASSTIWGPGETQYF

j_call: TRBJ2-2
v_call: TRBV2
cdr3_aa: CASSEALGERVYTGELFF

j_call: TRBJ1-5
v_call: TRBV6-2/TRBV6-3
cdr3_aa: CASSYGPQINQPQHF

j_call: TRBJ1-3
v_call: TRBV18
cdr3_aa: CASSPNRKGIGSGNTIYF

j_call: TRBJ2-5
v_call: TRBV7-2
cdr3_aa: CASSLDLPGASGHQETQYF

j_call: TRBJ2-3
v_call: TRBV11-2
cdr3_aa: CASSPRGLSTDTQYF

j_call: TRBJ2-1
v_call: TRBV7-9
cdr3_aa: CASRETRKNEQFF

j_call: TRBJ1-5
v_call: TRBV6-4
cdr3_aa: CAITDWSPEWHQPQHF